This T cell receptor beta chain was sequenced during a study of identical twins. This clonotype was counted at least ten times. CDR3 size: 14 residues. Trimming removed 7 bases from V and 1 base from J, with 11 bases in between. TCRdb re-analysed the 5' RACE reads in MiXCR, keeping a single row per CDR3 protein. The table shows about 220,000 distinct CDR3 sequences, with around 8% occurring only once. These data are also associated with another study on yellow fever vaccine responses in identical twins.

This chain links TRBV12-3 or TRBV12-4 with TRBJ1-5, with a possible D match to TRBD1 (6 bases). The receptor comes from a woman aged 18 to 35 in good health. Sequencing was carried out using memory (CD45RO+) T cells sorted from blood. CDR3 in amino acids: CASMDRASNQPQHF. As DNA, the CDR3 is TGTGCCAGCATGGACAGAGCAAGCAATCAGCCCCAGCATTTT.